What follows describes a single T cell receptor (beta chain). Its antigen remains unknown. The source of the sample is a study of shared clonotypes between healthy human individuals. Study observations and caveats: Several donors had about 5.1% of their naive CD4 clonotypes in common.

Using immunoSEQ multiplex PCR, the repertoire was profiled, and TCRdb retains in-frame clones only, with some absent. The sample carries 650,000 to 700,000 clones, less than 95% recorded once. This CDR3 has 12 amino acids. The V and J ends lost 8 bases and 1 base respectively, with 8 bases between them. Per the germline V gene, CDR1 is SEHNR and CDR2 is FQNEAQ (reference sequence). The chain carries TRBV7-9 and TRBJ2-5; D may be TRBD2 (6 bases). The clonotype originates from a young man in good health. Some clones in this sample may be carry-over from other donors' samples. The source material was memory CD8+ T cells from PBMCs. Noted subset: CD45RO+ cells pooled with CCR7-negative TemRA cells. For the CDR3, the DNA is TGTGCCAGCCGGGACTCCCAAGAGACCCAGTACTTC. Its protein product is CASRDSQETQYF.